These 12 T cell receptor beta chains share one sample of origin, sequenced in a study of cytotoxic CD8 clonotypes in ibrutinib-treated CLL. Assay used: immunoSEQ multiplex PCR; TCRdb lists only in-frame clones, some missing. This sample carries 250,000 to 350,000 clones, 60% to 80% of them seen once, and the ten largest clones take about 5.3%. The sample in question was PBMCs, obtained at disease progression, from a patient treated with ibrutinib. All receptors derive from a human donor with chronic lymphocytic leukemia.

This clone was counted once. This CDR3 is CASSLDRDITYEQYF. The CDR3 DNA reads TGTGCCAGCAGCTTAGATCGAGACATAACCTACGAGCAGTACTTC. The V and J genes are TRBV11-2 and TRBJ2-7; D uncertain. V lost 0 bases and J 2 bases, leaving 11 bases between the germline ends. Germline CDR1 reads SGHAT; CDR2 reads FQNNGV. The CDR3 has 15 residues.

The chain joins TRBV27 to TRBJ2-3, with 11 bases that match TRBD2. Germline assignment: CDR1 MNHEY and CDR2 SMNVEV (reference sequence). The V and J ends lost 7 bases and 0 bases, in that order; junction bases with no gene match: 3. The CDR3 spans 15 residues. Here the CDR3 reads CASTIAGGSTDTQYF. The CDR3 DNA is TGTGCCAGCACTATAGCGGGAGGGAGCACAGATACGCAGTATTTT.

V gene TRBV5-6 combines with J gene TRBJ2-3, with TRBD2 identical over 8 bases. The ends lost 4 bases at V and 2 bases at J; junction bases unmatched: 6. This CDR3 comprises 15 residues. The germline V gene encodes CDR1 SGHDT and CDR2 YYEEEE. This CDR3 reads CASSAGGLYTDTQYF. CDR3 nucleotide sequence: TGTGCCAGCAGCGCGGGGGGACTTTACACAGATACGCAGTATTTT. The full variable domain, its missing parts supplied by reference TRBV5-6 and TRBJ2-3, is DAGVTQSPTHLIKTRGQQVTLRCSPKSGHDTVSWYQQALGQGPQFIFQYYEEEERQRGNFPDRFSGHQFPNYSSELNVNALLLGDSALYLCASSAGGLYTDTQYFGPGTRLTVL.

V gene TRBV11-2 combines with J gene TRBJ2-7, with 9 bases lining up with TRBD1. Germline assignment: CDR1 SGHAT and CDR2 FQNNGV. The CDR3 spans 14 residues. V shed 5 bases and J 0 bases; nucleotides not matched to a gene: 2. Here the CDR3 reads CASSDRGFSYEQYF. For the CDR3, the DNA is TGTGCCAGCAGCGACAGGGGGTTCTCCTACGAGCAGTACTTC.

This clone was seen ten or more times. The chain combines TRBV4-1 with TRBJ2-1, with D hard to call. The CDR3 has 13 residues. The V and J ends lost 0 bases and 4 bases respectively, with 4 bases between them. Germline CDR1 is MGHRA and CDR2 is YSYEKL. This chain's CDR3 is CASSQESYNEQFF. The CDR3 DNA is TGCGCCAGCAGCCAAGAAAGTTACAATGAGCAGTTCTTC.

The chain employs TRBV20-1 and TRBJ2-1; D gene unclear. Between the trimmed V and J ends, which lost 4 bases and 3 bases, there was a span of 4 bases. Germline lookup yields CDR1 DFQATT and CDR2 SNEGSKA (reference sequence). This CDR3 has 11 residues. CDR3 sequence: CSAKHYNEQFF. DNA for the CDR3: TGCAGTGCTAAGCACTACAATGAGCAGTTCTTC.

The CDR3 here is CASSANQGIPYEQYF. CDR3 nucleotide sequence: TGTGCCAGCAGTGCGAATCAGGGTATCCCATACGAGCAGTACTTC. V usage is TRBV28 and J usage is TRBJ2-7, with D maybe TRBD1 (5 bases). The CDR3 sequence is 15 residues long. Trimming left V 5 bases short and J 4 bases short, with 18 bases between. The germline V gene encodes CDR1 MDHEN and CDR2 SYDVKM.

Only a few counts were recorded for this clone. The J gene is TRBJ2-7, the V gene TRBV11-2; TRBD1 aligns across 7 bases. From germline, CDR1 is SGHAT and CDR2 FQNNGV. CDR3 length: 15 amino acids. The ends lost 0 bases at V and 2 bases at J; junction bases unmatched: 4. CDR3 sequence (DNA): TGTGCCAGCAGCTTAGATTGGGACAGTCCCTACGAGCAGTACTTC. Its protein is CASSLDWDSPYEQYF.

The CDR3 spells CASSQVGAGGPLADTQYF. The CDR3 DNA follows: TGCGCCAGCAGCCAAGTGGGGGCGGGGGGGCCTTTGGCAGATACGCAGTATTTT. This chain uses TRBV4-1 with TRBJ2-3, with 9 bases that match TRBD2. CDR1 and CDR2 from the germline V gene are MGHRA and YSYEKL. V shed 1 base and J 4 bases; nucleotides not matched to a gene: 12. The CDR3 is 18 amino acids.

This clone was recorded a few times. CDR3 DNA: TGTGCCAGCAGCTTAGGTCTAGGGGCCGACGACGAGCAGTACTTC. Its translation: CASSLGLGADDEQYF. The chain has TRBV11-2 and TRBJ2-7, with D tentatively TRBD1 (5 bases). Germline V CDR1 and CDR2: SGHAT, FQNNGV. Trimming shortened V by 1 base and J by 5 bases, and 15 bases separated the two germline ends. This CDR3 comprises 15 residues.

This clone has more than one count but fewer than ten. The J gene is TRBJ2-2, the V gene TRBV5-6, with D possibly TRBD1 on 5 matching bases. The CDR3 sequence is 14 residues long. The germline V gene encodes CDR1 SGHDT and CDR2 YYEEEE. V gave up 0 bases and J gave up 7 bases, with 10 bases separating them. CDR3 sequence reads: CASSLAAGIGELFF. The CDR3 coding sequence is TGTGCCAGCAGCTTGGCGGCAGGGATCGGGGAGCTGTTTTTT.

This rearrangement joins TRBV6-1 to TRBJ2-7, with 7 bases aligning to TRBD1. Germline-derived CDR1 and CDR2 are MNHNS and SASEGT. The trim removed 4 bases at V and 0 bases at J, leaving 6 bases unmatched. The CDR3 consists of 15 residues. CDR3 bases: TGTGCCAGCAGTGGTGGGACAGCTAGCTCCTACGAGCAGTACTTC. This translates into CASSGGTASSYEQYF.